This TCR beta chain was sequenced for a study of T cells in Graves' hyperthyroidism and ophthalmopathy. Across the study: The initial diagnosis was the point when peripheral blood was collected, ahead of any treatment. General study results and limits: In the blood, most expanded thyroid clonotypes above 0.001 appeared as well. In simple terms, a model built on 13 V-J features told ophthalmopathy apart from stable hyperthyroidism.

As regards this clonotype: Its target is not known.

RNA transcripts yielded amplified TCR beta CDR3 regions. During a first-round RT-PCR of the TCR CDR3, the HTBI primer set was used. Each CDR3 protein is one row after TCRdb ran MiXCR on the multiplex PCR reads. The table shows roughly 660,000 distinct CDR3 sequences, with 15% to 20% occurring only once. Aged 18 to 65, the patients had hyperthyroidism that was newly diagnosed and had lasted under 2 months. The TCR was taken from a man between 45 and 60 years old with Graves' hyperthyroidism. The sample taken for sequencing was blood.

Here the CDR3 DNA reads TGTGCCACCAGTGATGGACTAGCGGAGACCTATGGGTACGGGCAGTTCTTC. This gives the protein CATSDGLAETYGYGQFF. The rearrangement links TRBV24-1 to TRBJ2-1; 10 bases line up with TRBD2. Germline V gene data show CDR1 as KGHDR and CDR2 as SFDVKD. The ends lost 3 bases at V and 12 bases at J; junction bases unmatched: 16. The CDR3 has 17 residues.